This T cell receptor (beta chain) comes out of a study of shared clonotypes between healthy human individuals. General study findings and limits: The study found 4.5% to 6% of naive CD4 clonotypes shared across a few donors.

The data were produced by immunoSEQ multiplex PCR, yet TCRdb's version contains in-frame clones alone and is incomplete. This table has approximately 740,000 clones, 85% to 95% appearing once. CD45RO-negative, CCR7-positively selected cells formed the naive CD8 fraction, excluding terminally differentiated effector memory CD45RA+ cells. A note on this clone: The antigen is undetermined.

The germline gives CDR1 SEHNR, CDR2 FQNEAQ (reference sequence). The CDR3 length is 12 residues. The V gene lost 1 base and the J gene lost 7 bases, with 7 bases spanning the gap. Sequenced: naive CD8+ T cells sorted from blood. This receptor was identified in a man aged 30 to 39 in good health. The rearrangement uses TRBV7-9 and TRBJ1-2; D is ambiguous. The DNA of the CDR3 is TGTGCCAGCAGCTTAGGTAGCGGTGGCTACACCTTC. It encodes CASSLGSGGYTF.